The present T cell receptor (beta chain) was sequenced within a study of blood T cell repertoires in COVID-19. On the study more broadly: PBMCs, B-cell-depleted T cells, or T cells provided the cDNA or gDNA that made up the material.

Produced via immunoSEQ multiplex PCR; TCRdb's table is partial and in-frame only. The sample lists more than 40,000 clones, about 86% seen once, with under 3% in the top ten. The sample comprised peripheral blood. The clonotype was recovered from a woman over 75 with acute or convalescent COVID-19.

The chain's CDR3 is CASSSNGQGASDYGYTF. In DNA form, the CDR3 reads TGTGCCAGCAGCTCGAACGGACAGGGGGCGAGTGACTATGGCTACACCTTC. The chain links TRBV5-6 to TRBJ1-2, with 11 bases aligning to TRBD1. V was pared by 3 bases and J by 3 bases, with 10 bases of the junction left unmatched. CDR1 and CDR2 (germline): SGHDT, YYEEEE. The CDR3 is made up of 17 amino acids.